This T cell receptor (beta chain) was captured in a study of cytomegalovirus exposure and HLA in healthy donors. Regarding the study as a whole: Specificity of a few CMV-associated chains for CMV antigens was verified in vitro.

With 60 Vbeta and 13 Jbeta primers, the PCR was carried out. This table comes from immunoSEQ multiplex PCR, and its TCRdb copy is limited to in-frame clones, with some not included. This table holds about 94,000 clones, 7.5% to 8.5% found once. This clone has a handful of counts. Its cognate antigen is unknown. CDR3 length: 15 amino acids. Trimming removed 0 bases at V and 2 bases at J, with 11 bases between. Looked up from germline, CDR1 is SGHVS and CDR2 is FNYEAQ. The clonotype comes from a middle-aged man in good health and CMV-seronegative. This sequence joins TRBV7-6 and TRBJ2-7; D perhaps matches TRBD1 (6 bases). The specimen was PBMCs. CDR3 protein: CASSLAQGQAYEQYF. In nucleotides, the CDR3 is TGTGCCAGCAGCTTAGCGCAGGGGCAGGCCTACGAGCAGTACTTC.